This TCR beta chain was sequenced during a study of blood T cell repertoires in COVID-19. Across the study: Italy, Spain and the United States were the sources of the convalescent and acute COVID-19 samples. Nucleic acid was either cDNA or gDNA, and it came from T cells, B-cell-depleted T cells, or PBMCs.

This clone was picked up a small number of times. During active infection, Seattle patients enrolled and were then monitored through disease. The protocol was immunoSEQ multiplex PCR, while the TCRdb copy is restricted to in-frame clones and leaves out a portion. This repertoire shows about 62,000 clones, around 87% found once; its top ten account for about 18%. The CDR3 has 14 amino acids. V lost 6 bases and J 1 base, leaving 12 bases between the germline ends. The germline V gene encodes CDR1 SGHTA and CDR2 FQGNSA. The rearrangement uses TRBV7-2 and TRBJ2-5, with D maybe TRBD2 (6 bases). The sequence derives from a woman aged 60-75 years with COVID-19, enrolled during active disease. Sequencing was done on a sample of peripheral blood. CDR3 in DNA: TGTGCCAGCAGTCTGGGGGGAAGCCAAGAGACCCAGTACTTC. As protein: CASSLGGSQETQYF.